This T cell receptor (beta chain) emerged from a study of T cell responses to AZD1222 COVID-19 vaccine (dated by TCRdb to the early 2020s). For the study in its entirety: AZD1222 recipients with second doses at about 4 weeks or about 12 weeks were pooled, because spike-specific TCR depth and breadth did not differ between schedules. Trial participants were enrolled by age into 18-55, 56-69 and 70-plus year subgroups, with about 150, 28 and 57 TCR-sequenced participants respectively. A total of just over 230 trial participants underwent TCR sequencing, of whom 200 to 220 had received two doses of AZD1222 and roughly 26 had received two doses of the MenACWY control vaccine. General study outcomes and caveats: No day 14 peak-response samples were available, so repertoires were characterized only after the peak T cell response. Nearly half of unique spike-specific TCRs reportedly recognized epitopes outside regions mutated in the B.1.351 and B.1.1.7 variants. After two AZD1222 doses, spike-specific TCR breadth and depth were significantly higher than at day 0 and than in MenACWY recipients. Conclusions about previously exposed vaccinees are limited because only 6 or 7 AZD1222 recipients were SARS-CoV-2 seropositive at baseline. The 56-69-year group was small, and its depth increase did not reach significance, likely because of low power. Vaccine-associated CD4 TCRs spanned the whole spike protein, with dominant responses in regions 160-218 and 743-854. Participants were mostly white British, with more females than males. The authors suggested clonal diversity may have been underestimated.

The cysteine opens and the phenylalanine closes a CDR3 of 15 amino acids. The DNA shown is the 45-base CDR3, in frame from base 1. CDR1 and CDR2 were assigned from the germline V gene as KGHDR and SFDVKD. V sheds 4 bases and J sheds 7 bases, leaving 18 bases between their ends. Turning to this clone: Its antigen is still unknown. There are no base qualities to consult, and no much larger clone falls within one base.

Taken with the paper, the label for time point translates to: baseline before first vaccination. Vaccinee samples were obtained from the UK trials COV001 and COV002, which included a single-blind randomized controlled phase 2/3 trial of AZD1222 (ChAdOx1 nCoV-19) in healthy adults. For TCRbeta chain sequencing, PBMC samples from trial participants were taken at day 0 and at day 28 after the second dose. The CDR3 regions of human TCRbeta chains were subjected to immunosequencing. The original pipeline was this. Repertoire TCRs were checked for matches against a reference library of SARS-CoV-2-specific TCRs that had been generated using the MIRA antigen-specificity platform. Breadth was defined as the fraction of unique TCRs that were SARS-CoV-2-associated. Depth was defined as the fraction of total T cells that were SARS-CoV-2-associated. Using the MIRA data, each spike-specific TCR was mapped to the spike region that the TCR reacts to and placed in a CD4 or CD8 class. Log10-transformed breadth and depth values were compared by one-way ANOVA with Sidak's multiple comparisons tests. TCRdb holds this immuneACCESS table with in-frame rearrangements only. Some clones are missing; in checked studies, unresolved V genes explain under half, and the rest has no known cause. V, J and clone size were drawn from that table, and D and trimming were deduced from the DNA. This sample is represented by about 130,000 clones; approximately 88% of them were singletons. The top ten hold 4.1% of the sample.

This clonotype originated in an adult in good health. The rearranged chain carries TRBV24-1 and TRBJ2-5; the D segment could be TRBD1, given 6 matching bases. Sequencing was performed on peripheral blood, taken on day 0 of AZD1222 vaccination. The CDR3 corresponds to CATSEPTLGGWTQYF. The base sequence is TGTGCCACCAGTGAACCGACCCTAGGGGGTTGGACCCAGTACTTC.